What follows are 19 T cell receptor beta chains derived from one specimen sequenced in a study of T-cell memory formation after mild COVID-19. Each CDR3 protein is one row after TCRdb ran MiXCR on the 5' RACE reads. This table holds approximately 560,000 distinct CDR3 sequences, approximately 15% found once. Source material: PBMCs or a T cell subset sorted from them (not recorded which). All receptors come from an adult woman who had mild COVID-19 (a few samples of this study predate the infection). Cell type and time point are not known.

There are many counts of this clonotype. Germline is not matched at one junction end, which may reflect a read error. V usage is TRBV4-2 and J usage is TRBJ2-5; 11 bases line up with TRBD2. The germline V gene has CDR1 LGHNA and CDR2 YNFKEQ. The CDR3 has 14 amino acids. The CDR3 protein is CASSQGLAGETQYF. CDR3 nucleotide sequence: TGCGCCAGCAGCCAAGGACTAGCGGGAGAGACCCAGTACTTC.

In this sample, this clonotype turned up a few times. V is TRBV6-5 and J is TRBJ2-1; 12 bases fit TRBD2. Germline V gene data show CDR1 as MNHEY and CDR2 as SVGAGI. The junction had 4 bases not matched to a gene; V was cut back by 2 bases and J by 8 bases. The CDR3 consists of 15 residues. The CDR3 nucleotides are TGTGCCAGCAGTTACGGACTAGCGGGGCTCTATGAGCAGTTCTTC. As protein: CASSYGLAGLYEQFF.

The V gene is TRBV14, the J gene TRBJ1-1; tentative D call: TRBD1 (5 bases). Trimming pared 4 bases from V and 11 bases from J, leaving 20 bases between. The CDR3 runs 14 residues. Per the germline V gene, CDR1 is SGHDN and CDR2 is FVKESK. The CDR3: CASSLTRDGLRAFF. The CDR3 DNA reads TGTGCCAGCAGCCTAACCCGGGACGGCCTTAGGGCTTTCTTT.

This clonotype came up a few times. The CDR3 spells CASSSVRDPGPGANVLTF. CDR3 nucleotides: TGTGCCAGCAGTTCGGTCCGGGACCCAGGCCCTGGGGCCAACGTCCTGACTTTC. The genes are TRBV6-5 and TRBJ2-6, with D perhaps TRBD1 or TRBD2 (5 bases each). Germline lookup yields CDR1 MNHEY and CDR2 SVGAGI. Trimming cost V 4 bases and J 2 bases, with 18 bases left between them. The CDR3 is made up of 18 amino acids.

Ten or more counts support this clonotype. CDR3 DNA sequence: TGTGCCAGCAGCTTGGGGCAGACCACAGATACGCAGTATTTT. Protein: CASSLGQTTDTQYF. V is TRBV7-3 and J is TRBJ2-3, with D perhaps matching TRBD1 (5 bases). The CDR3 sequence is 14 residues long. Per germline, CDR1 SGHTA and CDR2 FQGTGA. The V end was cut by 3 bases, the J end by 2 bases, with 9 bases between.

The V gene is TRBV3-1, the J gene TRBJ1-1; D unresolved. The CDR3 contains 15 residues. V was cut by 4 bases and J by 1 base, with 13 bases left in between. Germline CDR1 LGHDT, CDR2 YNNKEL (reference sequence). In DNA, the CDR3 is TGTGCCAGCAGCCGACTTGGGTCAGGGAACACTGAAGCTTTCTTT. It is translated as CASSRLGSGNTEAFF.

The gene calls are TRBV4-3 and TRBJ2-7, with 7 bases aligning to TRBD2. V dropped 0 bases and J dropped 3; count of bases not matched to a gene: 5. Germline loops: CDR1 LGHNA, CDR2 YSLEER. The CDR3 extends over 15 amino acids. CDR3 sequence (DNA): TGCGCCAGCAGCCAAGATTCCGGGAGGTTCTACGAGCAGTACTTC. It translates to CASSQDSGRFYEQYF.

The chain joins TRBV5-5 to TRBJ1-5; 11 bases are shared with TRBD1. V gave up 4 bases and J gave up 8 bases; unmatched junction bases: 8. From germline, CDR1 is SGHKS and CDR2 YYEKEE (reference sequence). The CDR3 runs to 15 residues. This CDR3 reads CASSRTGGQVEPQHF. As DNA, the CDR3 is TGTGCCAGCAGCAGGACAGGGGGCCAGGTAGAGCCCCAGCATTTT.

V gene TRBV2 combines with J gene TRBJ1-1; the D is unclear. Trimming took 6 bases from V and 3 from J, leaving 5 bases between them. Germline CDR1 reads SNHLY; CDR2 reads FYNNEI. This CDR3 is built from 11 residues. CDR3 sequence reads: CASSRHTEAFF. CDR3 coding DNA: TGTGCCAGCAGCCGGCACACTGAAGCTTTCTTT.

The CDR3 loop is CASSSIGDLTDTQYF. The DNA for the CDR3 is TGTGCCAGCAGCTCCATCGGCGACCTCACAGATACGCAGTATTTT. This rearrangement joins TRBV7-2 to TRBJ2-3; D not resolved. The V gene lost 4 bases and the J gene lost 2 bases, with 13 bases spanning the gap. CDR1 and CDR2 (germline): SGHTA, FQGNSA. This CDR3 is built from 15 residues.

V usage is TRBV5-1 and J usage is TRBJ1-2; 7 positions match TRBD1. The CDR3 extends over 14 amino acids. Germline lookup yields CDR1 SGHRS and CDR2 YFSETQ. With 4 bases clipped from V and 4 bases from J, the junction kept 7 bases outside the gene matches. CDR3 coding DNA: TGCGCCAGCAGCCGAGAGGGACAGCTCTATGGCTACACCTTC. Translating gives CASSREGQLYGYTF. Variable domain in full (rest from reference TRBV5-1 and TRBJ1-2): KAGVTQTPRYLIKTRGQQVTLSCSPISGHRSVSWYQQTPGQGLQFLFEYFSETQRNKGNFPGRFSGRQFSNSRSEMNVSTLELGDSALYLCASSREGQLYGYTFGSGTRLTVV.

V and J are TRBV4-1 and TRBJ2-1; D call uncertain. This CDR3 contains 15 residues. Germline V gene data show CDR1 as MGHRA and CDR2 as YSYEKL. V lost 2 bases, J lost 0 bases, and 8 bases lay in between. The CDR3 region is CASSQRQNSYNEQFF. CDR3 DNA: TGCGCCAGCAGCCAACGGCAGAACTCCTACAATGAGCAGTTCTTC.

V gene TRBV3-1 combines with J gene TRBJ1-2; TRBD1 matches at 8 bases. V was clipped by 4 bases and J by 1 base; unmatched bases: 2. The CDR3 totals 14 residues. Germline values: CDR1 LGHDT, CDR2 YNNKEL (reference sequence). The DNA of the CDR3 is TGTGCCAGCAGCCGACAGGGGAGTAACTATGGCTACACCTTC. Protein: CASSRQGSNYGYTF.

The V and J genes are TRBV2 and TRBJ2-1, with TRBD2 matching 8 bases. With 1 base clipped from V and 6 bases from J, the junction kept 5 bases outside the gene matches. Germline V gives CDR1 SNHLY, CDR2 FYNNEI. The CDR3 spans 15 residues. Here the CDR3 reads CASSEGASGSNEQFF. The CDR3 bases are TGTGCCAGCAGTGAAGGAGCTAGCGGGTCCAATGAGCAGTTCTTC.

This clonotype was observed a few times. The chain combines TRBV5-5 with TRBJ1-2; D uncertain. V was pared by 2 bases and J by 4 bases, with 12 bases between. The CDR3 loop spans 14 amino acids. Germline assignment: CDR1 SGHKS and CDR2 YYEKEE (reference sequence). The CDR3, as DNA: TGTGCCAGCAGCTTAAGGGTTAACGGCTATGGCTACACCTTC. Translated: CASSLRVNGYGYTF.

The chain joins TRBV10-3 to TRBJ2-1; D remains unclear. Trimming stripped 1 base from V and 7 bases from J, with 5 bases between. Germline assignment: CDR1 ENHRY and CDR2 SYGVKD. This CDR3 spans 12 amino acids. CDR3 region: CAISEWSNEQFF. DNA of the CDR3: TGTGCCATCAGTGAGTGGTCGAATGAGCAGTTCTTC.

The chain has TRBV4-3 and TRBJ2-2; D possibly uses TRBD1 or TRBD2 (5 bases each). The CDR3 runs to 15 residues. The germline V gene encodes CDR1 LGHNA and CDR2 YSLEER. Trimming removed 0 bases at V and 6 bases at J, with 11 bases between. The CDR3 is CASSQDFEGSGELFF. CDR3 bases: TGCGCCAGCAGCCAAGATTTCGAGGGGTCCGGGGAGCTGTTTTTT.

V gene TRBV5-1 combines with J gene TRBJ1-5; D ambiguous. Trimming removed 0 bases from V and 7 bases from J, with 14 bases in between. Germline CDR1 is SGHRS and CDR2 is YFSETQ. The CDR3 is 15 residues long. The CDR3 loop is CASSLVRGSEQPQHF. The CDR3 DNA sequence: TGCGCCAGCAGCTTGGTTCGAGGGTCGGAACAGCCCCAGCATTTT.

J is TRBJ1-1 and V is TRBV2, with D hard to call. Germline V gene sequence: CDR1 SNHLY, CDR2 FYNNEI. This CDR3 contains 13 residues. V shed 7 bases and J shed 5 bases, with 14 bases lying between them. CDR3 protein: CASMLDGSTEAFF. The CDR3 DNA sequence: TGTGCCAGCATGTTGGACGGTTCTACTGAAGCTTTCTTT.